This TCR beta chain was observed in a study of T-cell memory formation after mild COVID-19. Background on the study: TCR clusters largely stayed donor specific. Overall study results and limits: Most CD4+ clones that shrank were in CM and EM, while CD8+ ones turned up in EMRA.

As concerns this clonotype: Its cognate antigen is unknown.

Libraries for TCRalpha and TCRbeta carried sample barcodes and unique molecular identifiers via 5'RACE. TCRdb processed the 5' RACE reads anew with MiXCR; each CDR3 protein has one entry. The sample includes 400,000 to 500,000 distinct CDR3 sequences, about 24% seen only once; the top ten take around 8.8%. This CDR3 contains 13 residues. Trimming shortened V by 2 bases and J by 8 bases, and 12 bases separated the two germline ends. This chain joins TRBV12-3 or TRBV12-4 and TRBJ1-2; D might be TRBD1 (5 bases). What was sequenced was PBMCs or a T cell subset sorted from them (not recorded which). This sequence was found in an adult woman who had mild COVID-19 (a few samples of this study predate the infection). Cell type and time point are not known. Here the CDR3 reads CASSLFEGRGYTF. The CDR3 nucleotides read TGTGCCAGCAGTTTATTTGAGGGGAGAGGCTACACCTTC.